This TCR beta chain came from a study of blood T cell repertoires in COVID-19. Under the authors' procedure: Nucleated cell number was recorded as an estimate derived from reference gene primer amplification. Sequencing was performed with immunoSEQ multiplex PCR; in TCRdb, only in-frame clones are kept and a portion is missing. Clone size and the V and J calls come from that table; the DNA yielded D and trimming. Here the sample spans about 250,000 clones, 89% being singletons. Germline V gene lookup returns CDR1 MGHRA and CDR2 YSYEKL. Trimming removed 0 bases from V and 2 bases from J, with 8 bases in between. The length of the CDR3 is 15 residues.

The TCR was taken from a woman aged 40 to 50 who had recovered from COVID-19. The sample taken for sequencing was peripheral blood. The J gene is TRBJ1-5, the V gene TRBV4-1; tentative D call: TRBD1 (5 bases). CDR3 sequence reads: CASSQDGGGNQPQHF. The CDR3, as DNA: TGCGCCAGCAGCCAAGACGGAGGGGGCAATCAGCCCCAGCATTTT.